Sequencing of this T cell receptor (beta chain) was carried out in a study of cytomegalovirus exposure and HLA in healthy donors. Vbeta (60) and Jbeta (13) primers were used in the PCR. The protocol was immunoSEQ multiplex PCR, while the TCRdb copy is restricted to in-frame clones and leaves out a portion. The profile covers some 110,000 clones, with more than 60% appearing a single time and about 2.3% taken by the ten largest. In its sample, this clone was seen a few times. Its matching antigen is unknown. Study-level results: A classifier reportedly called cytomegalovirus status with high sensitivity and specificity. An Asian-associated ancestry cluster reportedly showed fewer N-insertions than the approximately 630-donor mean in a later analysis. The authors confirmed in vitro that a few CMV-associated chains were specific for CMV antigens. Donor immune exposure was known only as CMV serostatus.

The CDR3 has 13 amino acids. J gave up 11 bases and V 4 bases, and 10 bases lay outside the gene matches. Germline CDR1 reads SGDLS; CDR2 reads YYNGEE. Sequenced material: PBMCs. This sequence originates from a man between 35 and 55 years old in good health and CMV-seronegative. The chain has TRBV9 and TRBJ2-7; 9 bases are shared with TRBD1. CDR3 sequence (DNA): TGTGCCAGCAGCCCCCGGGGACAGGGTGGGGAGTACTTC. As protein: CASSPRGQGGEYF.